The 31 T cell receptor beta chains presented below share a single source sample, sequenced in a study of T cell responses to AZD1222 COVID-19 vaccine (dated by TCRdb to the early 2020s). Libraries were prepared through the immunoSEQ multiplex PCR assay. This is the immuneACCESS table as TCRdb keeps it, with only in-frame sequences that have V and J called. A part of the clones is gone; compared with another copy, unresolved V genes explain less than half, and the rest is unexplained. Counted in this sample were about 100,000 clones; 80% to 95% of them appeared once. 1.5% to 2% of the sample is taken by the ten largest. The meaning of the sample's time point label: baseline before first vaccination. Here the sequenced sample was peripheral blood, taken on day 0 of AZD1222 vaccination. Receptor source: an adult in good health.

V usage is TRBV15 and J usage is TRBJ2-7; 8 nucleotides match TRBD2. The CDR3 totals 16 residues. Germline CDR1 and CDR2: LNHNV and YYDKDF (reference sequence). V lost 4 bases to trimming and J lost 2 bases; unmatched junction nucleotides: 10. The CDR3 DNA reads TGTGCCACCAGCAAACCCTTACGGGAGGGAACCTACGAGCAGTACTTC. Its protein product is CATSKPLREGTYEQYF.

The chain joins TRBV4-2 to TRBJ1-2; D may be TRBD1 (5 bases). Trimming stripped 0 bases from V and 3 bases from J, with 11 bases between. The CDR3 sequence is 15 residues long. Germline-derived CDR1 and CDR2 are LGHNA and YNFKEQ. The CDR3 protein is CASSQEGGADYGYTF. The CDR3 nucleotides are TGTGCCAGCAGCCAAGAAGGAGGGGCGGACTATGGCTACACCTTC.

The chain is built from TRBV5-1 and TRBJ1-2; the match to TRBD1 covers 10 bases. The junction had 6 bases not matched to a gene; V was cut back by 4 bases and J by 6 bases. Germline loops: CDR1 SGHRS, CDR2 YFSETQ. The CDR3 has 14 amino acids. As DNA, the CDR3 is TGCGCCAGCAGCCTAGGGGGGACAGGGGATGGCTACACCTTC. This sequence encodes CASSLGGTGDGYTF.

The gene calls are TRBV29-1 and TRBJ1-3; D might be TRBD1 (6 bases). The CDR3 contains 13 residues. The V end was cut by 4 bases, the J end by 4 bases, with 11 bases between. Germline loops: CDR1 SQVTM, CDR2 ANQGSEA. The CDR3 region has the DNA TGCAGCGTTGGAAGGACAGAAGGAAACACCATATATTTT. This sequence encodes CSVGRTEGNTIYF. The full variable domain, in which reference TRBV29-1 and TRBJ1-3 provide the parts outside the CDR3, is SAVISQKPSRDICQRGTSLTIQCQVDSQVTMMFWYRQQPGQSLTLIATANQGSEATYESGFVIDKFPISRPNLTFSTLTVSNMSPEDSSIYLCSVGRTEGNTIYFGEGSWLTVV.

The DNA of the CDR3 is TGTGCCAGCAGCCTCACCTGGACAGGGGGCGAGGGTCAGTACTTC. It specifies CASSLTWTGGEGQYF. This chain links TRBV7-9 with TRBJ2-4; 11 positions agree with TRBD1. The V gene end was trimmed by 5 bases and the J gene end by 12 bases; junction bases not matched to a gene: 12. This CDR3 spans 15 amino acids. Looked up from germline, CDR1 is SEHNR and CDR2 is FQNEAQ (reference sequence).

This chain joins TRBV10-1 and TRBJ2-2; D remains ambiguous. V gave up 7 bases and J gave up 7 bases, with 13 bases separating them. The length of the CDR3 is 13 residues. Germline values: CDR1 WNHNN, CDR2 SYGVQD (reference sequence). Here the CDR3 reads CASTSTQIGELFF. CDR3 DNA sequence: TGCGCCAGCACCTCGACCCAGATCGGGGAGCTGTTTTTT.

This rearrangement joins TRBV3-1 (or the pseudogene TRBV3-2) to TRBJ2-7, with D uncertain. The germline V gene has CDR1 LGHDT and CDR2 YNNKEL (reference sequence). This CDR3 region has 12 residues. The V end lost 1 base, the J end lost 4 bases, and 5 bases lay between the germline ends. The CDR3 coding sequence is TGTGCCAGCAGCCAAGCGAATTACGAGCAGTACTTC. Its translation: CASSQANYEQYF.

The DNA of the CDR3 is TGTGCCAGCAGCCAAGAGCTAGCTCCAGGCTACGAGCAGTACTTC. Its protein is CASSQELAPGYEQYF. This chain links TRBV14 with TRBJ2-7, with D possibly being TRBD2 (5 bases). Deletions cut 0 bases from V and 3 bases from J, with 12 bases between. Germline V gives CDR1 SGHDN, CDR2 FVKESK. The CDR3 consists of 15 residues.

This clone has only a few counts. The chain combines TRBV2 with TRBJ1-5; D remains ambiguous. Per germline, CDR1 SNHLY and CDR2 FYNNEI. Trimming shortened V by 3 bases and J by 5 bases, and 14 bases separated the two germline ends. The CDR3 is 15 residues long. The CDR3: CASSDTGQSYQPQHF. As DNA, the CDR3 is TGTGCCAGCAGTGATACGGGCCAGAGCTATCAGCCCCAGCATTTT.

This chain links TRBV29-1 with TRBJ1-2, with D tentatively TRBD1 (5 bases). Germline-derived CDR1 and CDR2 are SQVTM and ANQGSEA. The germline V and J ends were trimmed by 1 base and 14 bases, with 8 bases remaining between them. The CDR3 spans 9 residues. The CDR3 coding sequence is TGCAGCGTTGAAGGGGGGAGGACCTTC. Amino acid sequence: CSVEGGRTF.

CDR3 region: CVTAPGDFGYTF. Here the CDR3 DNA reads TGTGTCACGGCACCGGGGGACTTTGGCTACACCTTC. The chain carries TRBV12-3 or TRBV12-4 and TRBJ1-2; D may be TRBD1 (5 bases). The CDR3 is 12 amino acids.

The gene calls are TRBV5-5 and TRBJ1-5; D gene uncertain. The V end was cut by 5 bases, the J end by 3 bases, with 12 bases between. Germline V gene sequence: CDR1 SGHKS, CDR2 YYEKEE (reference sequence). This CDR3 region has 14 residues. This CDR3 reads CASSITSDNQPQHF. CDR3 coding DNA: TGTGCCAGCAGTATTACGTCCGACAATCAGCCCCAGCATTTT.

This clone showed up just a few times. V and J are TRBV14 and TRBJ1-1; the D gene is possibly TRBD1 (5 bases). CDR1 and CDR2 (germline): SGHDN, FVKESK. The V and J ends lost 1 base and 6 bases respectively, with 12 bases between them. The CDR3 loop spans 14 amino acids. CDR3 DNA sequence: TGTGCCAGCAGCCAAGTTGGGGCGGGGCCTGAAGCTTTCTTT. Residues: CASSQVGAGPEAFF.

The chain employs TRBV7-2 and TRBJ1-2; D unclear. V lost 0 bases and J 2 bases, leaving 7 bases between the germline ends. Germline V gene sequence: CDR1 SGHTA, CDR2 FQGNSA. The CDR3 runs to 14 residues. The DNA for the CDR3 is TGTGCCAGCAGCTTAGCGGATTTCAACTATGGCTACACCTTC. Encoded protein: CASSLADFNYGYTF.

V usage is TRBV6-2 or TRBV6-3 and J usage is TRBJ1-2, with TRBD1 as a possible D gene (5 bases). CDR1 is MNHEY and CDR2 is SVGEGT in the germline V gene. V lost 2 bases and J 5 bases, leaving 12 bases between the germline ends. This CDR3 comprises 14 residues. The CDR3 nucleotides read TGTGCCAGCAGTTACGTGCGGGCAGGGTATGGCTACACCTTC. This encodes CASSYVRAGYGYTF.

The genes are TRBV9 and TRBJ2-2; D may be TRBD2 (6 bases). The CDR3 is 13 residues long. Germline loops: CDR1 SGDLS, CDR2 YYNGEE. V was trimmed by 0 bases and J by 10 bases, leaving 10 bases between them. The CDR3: CASSVVEGLELFF. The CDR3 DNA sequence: TGTGCCAGCAGCGTAGTGGAGGGGTTGGAGCTGTTTTTT.

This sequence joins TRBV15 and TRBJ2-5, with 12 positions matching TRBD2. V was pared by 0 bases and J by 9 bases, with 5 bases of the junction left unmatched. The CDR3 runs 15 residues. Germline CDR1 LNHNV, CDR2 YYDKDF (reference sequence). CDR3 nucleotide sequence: TGTGCCACCAGCAGAGATCTAGCGGGAGGGTGGTCCCAGTACTTC. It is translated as CATSRDLAGGWSQYF.

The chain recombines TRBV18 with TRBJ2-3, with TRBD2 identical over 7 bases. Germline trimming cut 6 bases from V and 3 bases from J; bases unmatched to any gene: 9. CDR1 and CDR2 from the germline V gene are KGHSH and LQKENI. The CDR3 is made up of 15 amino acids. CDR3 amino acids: CASSLGLELTDTQYF. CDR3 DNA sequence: TGTGCCAGCTCCCTCGGACTAGAATTGACAGATACGCAGTATTTT.

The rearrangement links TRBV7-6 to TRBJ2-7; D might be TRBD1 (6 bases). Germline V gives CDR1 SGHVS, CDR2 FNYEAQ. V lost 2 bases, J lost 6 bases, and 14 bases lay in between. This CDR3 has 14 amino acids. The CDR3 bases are TGTGCCAGCAGCTTAAGGGGGATAGGGGGCGAGCAGTACTTC. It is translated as CASSLRGIGGEQYF. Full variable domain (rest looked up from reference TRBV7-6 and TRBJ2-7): GAGVSQSPRYKVTKRGQDVALRCDPISGHVSLYWYRQALGQGPEFLTYFNYEAQQDKSGLPNDRFSAERPEGSISTLTIQRTEQRDSAMYRCASSLRGIGGEQYFGPGTRLTVT.

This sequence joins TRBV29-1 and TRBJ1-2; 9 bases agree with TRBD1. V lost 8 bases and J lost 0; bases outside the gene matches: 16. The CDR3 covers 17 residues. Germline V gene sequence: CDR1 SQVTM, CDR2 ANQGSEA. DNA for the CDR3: TGCAGCTCCTTGGGGGGACAGGGTTTAATGGCTAACTATGGCTACACCTTC. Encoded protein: CSSLGGQGLMANYGYTF.

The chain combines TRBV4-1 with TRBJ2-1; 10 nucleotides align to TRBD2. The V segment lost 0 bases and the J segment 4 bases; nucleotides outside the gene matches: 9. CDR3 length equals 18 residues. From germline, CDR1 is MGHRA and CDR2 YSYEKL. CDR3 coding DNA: TGCGCCAGCAGCCAAGAGCTAGCGGGAGACTCCTGGTACAATGAGCAGTTCTTC. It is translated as CASSQELAGDSWYNEQFF.

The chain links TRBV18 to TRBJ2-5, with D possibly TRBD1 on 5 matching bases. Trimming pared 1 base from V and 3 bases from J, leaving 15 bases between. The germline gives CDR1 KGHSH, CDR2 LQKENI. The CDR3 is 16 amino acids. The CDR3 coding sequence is TGTGCCAGCTCACCACGGAAGCAGGGCCACGAAGAGACCCAGTACTTC. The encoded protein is CASSPRKQGHEETQYF.

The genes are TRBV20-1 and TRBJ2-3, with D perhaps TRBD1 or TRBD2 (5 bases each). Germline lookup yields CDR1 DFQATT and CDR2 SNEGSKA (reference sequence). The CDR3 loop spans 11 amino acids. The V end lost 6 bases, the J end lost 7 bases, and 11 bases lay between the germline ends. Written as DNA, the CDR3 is TGCAGTGCCCATGAGGGACATACGCAGTATTTT. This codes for CSAHEGHTQYF.

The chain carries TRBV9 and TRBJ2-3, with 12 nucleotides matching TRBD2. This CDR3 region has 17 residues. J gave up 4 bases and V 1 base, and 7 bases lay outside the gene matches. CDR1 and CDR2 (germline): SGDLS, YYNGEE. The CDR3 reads CASSVFGTSGLPDTQYF. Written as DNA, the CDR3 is TGTGCCAGCAGCGTATTTGGGACTAGCGGGTTGCCAGATACGCAGTATTTT.

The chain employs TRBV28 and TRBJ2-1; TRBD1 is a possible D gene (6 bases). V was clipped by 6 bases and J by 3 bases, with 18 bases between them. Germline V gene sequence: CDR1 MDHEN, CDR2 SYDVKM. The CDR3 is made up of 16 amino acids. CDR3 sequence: CASSETSGHDYNEQFF. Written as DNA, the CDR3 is TGTGCCAGCAGCGAGACCTCGGGACACGACTACAATGAGCAGTTCTTC.

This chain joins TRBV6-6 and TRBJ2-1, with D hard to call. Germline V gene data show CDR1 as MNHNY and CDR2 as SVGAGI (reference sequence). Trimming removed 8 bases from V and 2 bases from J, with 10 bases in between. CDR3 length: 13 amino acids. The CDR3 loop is CASSFGPYNEQFF. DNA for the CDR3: TGTGCCAGCTCCTTTGGACCCTACAATGAGCAGTTCTTC.

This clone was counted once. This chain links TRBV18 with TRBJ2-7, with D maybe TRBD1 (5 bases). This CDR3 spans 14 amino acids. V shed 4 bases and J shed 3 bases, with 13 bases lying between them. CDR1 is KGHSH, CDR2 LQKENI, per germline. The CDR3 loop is CASSLLSGRYEQYF. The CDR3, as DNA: TGTGCCAGCTCACTACTCTCAGGGCGCTACGAGCAGTACTTC.

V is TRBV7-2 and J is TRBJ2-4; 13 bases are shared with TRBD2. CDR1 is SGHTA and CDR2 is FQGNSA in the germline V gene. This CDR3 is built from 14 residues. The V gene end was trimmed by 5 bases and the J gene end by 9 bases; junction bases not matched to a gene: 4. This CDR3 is CASSDRLAGGIQYF. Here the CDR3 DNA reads TGTGCCAGCAGCGACAGACTAGCGGGAGGCATTCAGTACTTC.

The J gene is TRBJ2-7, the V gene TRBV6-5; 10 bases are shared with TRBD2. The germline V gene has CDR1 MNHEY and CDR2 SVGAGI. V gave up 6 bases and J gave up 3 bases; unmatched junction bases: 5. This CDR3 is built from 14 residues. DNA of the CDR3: TGTGCCAGCAGGGGGGCTAGCGGGAGCTACGAGCAGTACTTC. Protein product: CASRGASGSYEQYF.

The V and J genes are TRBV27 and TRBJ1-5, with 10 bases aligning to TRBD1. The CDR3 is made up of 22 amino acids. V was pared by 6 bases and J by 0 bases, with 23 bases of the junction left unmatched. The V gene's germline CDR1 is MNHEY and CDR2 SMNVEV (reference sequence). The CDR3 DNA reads TGTGCCAGCAGGTATGGGGACAGGGGCGCGCATTCCGTCCAGTCTAGCAATCAGCCCCAGCATTTT. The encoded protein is CASRYGDRGAHSVQSSNQPQHF.

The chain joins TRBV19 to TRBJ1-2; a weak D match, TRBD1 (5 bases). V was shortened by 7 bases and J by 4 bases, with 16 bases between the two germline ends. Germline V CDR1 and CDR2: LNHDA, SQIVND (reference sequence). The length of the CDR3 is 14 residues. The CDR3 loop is CASKSQGNSYGYTF. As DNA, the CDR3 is TGTGCCAGTAAATCGCAGGGAAACTCCTATGGCTACACCTTC.